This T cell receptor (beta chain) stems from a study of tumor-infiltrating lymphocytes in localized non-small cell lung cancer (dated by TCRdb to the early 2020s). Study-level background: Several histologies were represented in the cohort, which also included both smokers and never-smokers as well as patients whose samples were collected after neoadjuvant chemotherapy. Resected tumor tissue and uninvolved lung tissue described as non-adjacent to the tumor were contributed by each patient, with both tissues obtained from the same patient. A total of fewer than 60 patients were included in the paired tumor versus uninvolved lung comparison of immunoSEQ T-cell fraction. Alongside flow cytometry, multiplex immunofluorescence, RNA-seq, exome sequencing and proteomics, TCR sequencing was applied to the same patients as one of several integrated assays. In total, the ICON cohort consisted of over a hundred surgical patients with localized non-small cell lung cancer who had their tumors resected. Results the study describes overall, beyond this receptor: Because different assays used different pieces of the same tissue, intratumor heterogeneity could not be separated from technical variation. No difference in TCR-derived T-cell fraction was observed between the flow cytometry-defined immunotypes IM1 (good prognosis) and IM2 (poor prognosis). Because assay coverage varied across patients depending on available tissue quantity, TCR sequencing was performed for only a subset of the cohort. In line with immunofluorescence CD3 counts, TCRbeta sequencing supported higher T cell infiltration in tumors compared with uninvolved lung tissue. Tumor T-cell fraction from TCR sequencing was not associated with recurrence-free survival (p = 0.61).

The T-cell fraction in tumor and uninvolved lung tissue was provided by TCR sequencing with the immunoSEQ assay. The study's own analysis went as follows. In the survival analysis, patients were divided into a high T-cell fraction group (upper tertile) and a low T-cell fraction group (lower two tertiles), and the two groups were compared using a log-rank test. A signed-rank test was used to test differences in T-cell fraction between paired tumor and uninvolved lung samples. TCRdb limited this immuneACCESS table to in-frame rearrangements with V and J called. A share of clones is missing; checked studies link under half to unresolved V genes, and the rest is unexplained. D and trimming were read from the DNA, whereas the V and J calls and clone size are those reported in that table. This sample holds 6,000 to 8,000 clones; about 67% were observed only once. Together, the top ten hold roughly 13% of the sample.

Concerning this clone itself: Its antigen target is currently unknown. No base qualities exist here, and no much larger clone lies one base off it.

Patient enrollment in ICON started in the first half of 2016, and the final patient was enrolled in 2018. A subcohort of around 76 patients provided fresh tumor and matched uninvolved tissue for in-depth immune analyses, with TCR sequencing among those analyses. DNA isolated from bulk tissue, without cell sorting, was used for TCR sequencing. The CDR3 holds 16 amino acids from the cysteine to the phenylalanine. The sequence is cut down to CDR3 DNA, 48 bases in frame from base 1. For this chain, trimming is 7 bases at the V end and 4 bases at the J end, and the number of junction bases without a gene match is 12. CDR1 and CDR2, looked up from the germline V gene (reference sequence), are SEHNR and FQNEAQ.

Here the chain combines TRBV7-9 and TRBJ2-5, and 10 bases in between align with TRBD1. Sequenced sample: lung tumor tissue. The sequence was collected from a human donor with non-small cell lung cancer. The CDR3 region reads CASIPGGQGVGETQYF. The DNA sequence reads TGTGCCAGCATCCCTGGAGGACAGGGGGTTGGAGAGACCCAGTACTTC. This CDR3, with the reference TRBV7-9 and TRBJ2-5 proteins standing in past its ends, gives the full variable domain DTGVSQNPRHKITKRGQNVTFRCDPISEHNRLYWYRQTLGQGPEFLTYFQNEAQLEKSRLLSDRFSAERPKGSFSTLEIQRTEQGDSAMYLCASIPGGQGVGETQYFGPGTRLLVL.